Here is one T cell receptor beta chain with its context. The antigen remains undetermined. Vbeta (60) and Jbeta (13) primers were used in the PCR. Sequencing was performed with immunoSEQ multiplex PCR; in TCRdb, only in-frame clones are kept and a portion is missing. Of about 98,000 clones listed, 55% to 75% are singletons. Each donor was healthy, and each was a bone marrow donor. The record originates from a study of cytomegalovirus exposure and HLA in healthy donors. Study background: The early release's HLA-typed donors yielded approximately 82 million unique TCRs.

The ends lost 1 base at V and 2 bases at J; junction bases unmatched: 5. The CDR3 extends over 15 amino acids. Germline V gives CDR1 LNHNV, CDR2 YYDKDF (reference sequence). Study-level points and caveats: Follow-up analysis found HLA locus-dependent TCR association rates, highest for DRB1 and lowest for HLA-C.

This receptor was taken from a man between 45 and 60 years old in good health and CMV-seronegative. The sequenced material came from PBMCs. The rearrangement uses TRBV15 and TRBJ2-7; 7 bases align to TRBD1. The CDR3 bases are TGTGCCACCAGCAGAGGCCCCGGGACAGCCTACGAGCAGTACTTC. Translation gives CATSRGPGTAYEQYF.